The 7 T cell receptor beta chains given below trace back to one sample, sequenced in a study of OX40 agonist ivuxolimab in advanced cancers. The protocol was immunoSEQ multiplex PCR, while the TCRdb copy is restricted to in-frame clones and leaves out a portion. This table has some 75,000 clones, roughly 85% appearing once. The starting material was CD4+ or CD8+ T cells sorted from blood, obtained in a trial of the OX40 agonist ivuxolimab. Receptors originate from an adult with an advanced solid tumor such as melanoma, head and neck, liver or kidney cancer.

This rearrangement joins TRBV19 to TRBJ1-3, with a possible D match to TRBD1 (6 bases). Trimming removed 6 bases from V and 0 bases from J, with 12 bases in between. The CDR3 contains 15 residues. The germline V gene encodes CDR1 LNHDA and CDR2 SQIVND (reference sequence). The CDR3 DNA is TGTGCCAGTAGCCCTGACAGGTCCTCTGGAAACACCATATATTTT. Its translation: CASSPDRSSGNTIYF. The full variable domain, completed using reference TRBV19 and TRBJ1-3, is DGGITQSPKYLFRKEGQNVTLSCEQNLNHDAMYWYRQDPGQGLRLIYYSQIVNDFQKGDIAEGYSVSREKKESFPLTVTSAQKNPTAFYLCASSPDRSSGNTIYFGEGSWLTVV.

This clone was found a few times. J is TRBJ2-5 and V is TRBV19; D is unresolved. Germline-derived CDR1 and CDR2 are LNHDA and SQIVND (reference sequence). The length of the CDR3 is 14 residues. Trimming pared 5 bases from V and 4 bases from J, leaving 14 bases between. DNA of the CDR3: TGTGCCAGTAGTCCAACCTTCTCGCGAGAGACCCAGTACTTC. This translates into CASSPTFSRETQYF.

In its sample, this clone was seen once. The chain joins TRBV19 to TRBJ1-2, with D perhaps matching TRBD1 (6 bases). This CDR3 has 15 amino acids. Trimming took off 3 bases at V and 5 bases at J, with 16 bases between the two ends. Looked up from germline, CDR1 is LNHDA and CDR2 is SQIVND (reference sequence). The CDR3 sequence is CASSILTGYPYGYTF. The CDR3 nucleotides read TGTGCCAGTAGTATTTTGACAGGATACCCATATGGCTACACCTTC.

The V and J genes are TRBV29-1 and TRBJ1-6; possibly TRBD1 for D (5 bases). This CDR3 region has 13 residues. V was cut by 7 bases and J by 1 base, with 8 bases left in between. Germline assignment: CDR1 SQVTM and CDR2 ANQGSEA. The CDR3 region has the DNA TGCAGCGCCAGGGAATCCTATAATTCACCCCTCCACTTT. It encodes CSARESYNSPLHF.

The chain combines TRBV19 with TRBJ2-5; tentatively, D is TRBD1 or TRBD2 (5 bases each). The CDR3 has 14 residues. CDR1 is LNHDA and CDR2 is SQIVND in the germline V gene (reference sequence). V lost 6 bases, J lost 5 bases, and 16 bases lay in between. The CDR3 is CASSPGTASETQYF. CDR3 in DNA: TGTGCCAGTAGCCCCGGGACGGCGTCCGAGACCCAGTACTTC.

The genes are TRBV5-8 and TRBJ1-2; possible D gene TRBD1, 5 bases. The V and J ends lost 0 bases and 4 bases respectively, with 13 bases between them. The CDR3 totals 15 residues. Germline V gene data show CDR1 as SGHTS and CDR2 as YDEGEE. CDR3 loop: CASSLGDSFRYGYTF. CDR3 in DNA: TGTGCCAGCAGCTTGGGGGACTCCTTCCGCTATGGCTACACCTTC.

Note on this clone: The same CDR3 arises from other DNA sequences in this sample as well. V is TRBV5-1 and J is TRBJ1-2, with unresolved D. V lost 4 bases to trimming and J lost 0 bases, with 7 bases between them. In germline, CDR1 is SGHRS, CDR2 YFSETQ. The CDR3 spans 13 residues. The CDR3 here is CASSLVTNYGYTF. The DNA of the CDR3 is TGCGCCAGCAGCCTGGTCACTAACTATGGCTACACCTTC.